What follows is one TCR beta chain and its context. TCRdb independently ran MiXCR on the RT-PCR reads; one entry per CDR3 protein. The sample records 500,000 to 700,000 distinct CDR3 sequences, roughly a quarter being singletons. This sample is drawn from a study of response to subunit inactivated influenza vaccine. CDR3 size: 15 residues. In germline, CDR1 is SGHRS, CDR2 YFSETQ. Trimming left V 6 bases short and J 0 bases short, with 12 bases between. Separately, the same data were catalogued under a study of T cells expressing NK-cell markers. That paper notes: UMI-tagged 5'RACE template switching yielded the TCR beta cDNA. Eight donors were sequenced, of whom seven were HCMV-seropositive, while the remaining one was HCMV-seronegative.

V gene TRBV5-1 combines with J gene TRBJ2-2; maybe TRBD1 (6 bases). This receptor was obtained from a man aged 45 to 65 who received an inactivated influenza vaccine. The sample here was CD4+ T cells sorted from PBMCs, taken 12 days after vaccination. The CDR3 nucleotides are TGCGCCAGCACCTTAGACAGGACGAACACCGGGGAGCTGTTTTTT. Its translation: CASTLDRTNTGELFF. Full variable domain (remainder filled in from reference TRBV5-1 and TRBJ2-2): KAGVTQTPRYLIKTRGQQVTLSCSPISGHRSVSWYQQTPGQGLQFLFEYFSETQRNKGNFPGRFSGRQFSNSRSEMNVSTLELGDSALYLCASTLDRTNTGELFFGEGSRLTVL.